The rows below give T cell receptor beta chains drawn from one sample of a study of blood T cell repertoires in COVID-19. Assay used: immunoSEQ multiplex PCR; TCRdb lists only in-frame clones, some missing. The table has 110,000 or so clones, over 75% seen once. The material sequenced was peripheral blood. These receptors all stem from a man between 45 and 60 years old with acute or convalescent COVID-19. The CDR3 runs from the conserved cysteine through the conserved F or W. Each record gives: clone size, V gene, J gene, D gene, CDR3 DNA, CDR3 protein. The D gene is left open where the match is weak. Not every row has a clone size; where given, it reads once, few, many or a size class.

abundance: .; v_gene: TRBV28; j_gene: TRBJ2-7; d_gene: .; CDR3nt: TGTGCCAGCAGTTTTTCGGGAGAGCAGTACTTC; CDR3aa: CASSFSGEQYF
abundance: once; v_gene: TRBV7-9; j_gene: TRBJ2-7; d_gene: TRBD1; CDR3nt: TGTGCCAGCAGCTTAGGGGGACAGGCCTACGAGCAGTACTTC; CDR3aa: CASSLGGQAYEQYF
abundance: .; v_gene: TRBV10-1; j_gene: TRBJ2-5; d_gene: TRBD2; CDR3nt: TGCGCCAGCAGTCCGGGACTAAAAGGAGAGACCCAGTACTTC; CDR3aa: CASSPGLKGETQYF
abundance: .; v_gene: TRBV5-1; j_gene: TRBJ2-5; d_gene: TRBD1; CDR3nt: TGCGCCAGCCGACAGGGGGATATGGAGACCCAGTACTTC; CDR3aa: CASRQGDMETQYF
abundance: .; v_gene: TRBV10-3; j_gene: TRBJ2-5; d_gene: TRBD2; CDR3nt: TGTGCCATCAGTGAGCCTGCCGGGACTAGCGGCCAAGAGACCCAGTACTTC; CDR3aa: CAISEPAGTSGQETQYF
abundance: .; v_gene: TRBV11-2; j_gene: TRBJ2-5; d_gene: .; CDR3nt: TGTGCCAGCAGCCTACTCCAGGGATCAGAGACCCAGTACTTC; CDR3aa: CASSLLQGSETQYF
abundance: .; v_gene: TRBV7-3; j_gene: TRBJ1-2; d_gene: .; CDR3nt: TGTGCCAGCAGCTTCGCAGGCGTCTATGGCTACACCTTC; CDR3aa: CASSFAGVYGYTF
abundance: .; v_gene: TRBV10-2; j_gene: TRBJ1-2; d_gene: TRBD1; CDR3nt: TGCGCCAGCAGCGAACTTAGACAGGGTGGGACAGGCACCTTC; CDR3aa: CASSELRQGGTGTF
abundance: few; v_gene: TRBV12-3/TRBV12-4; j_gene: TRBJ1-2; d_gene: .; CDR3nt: TGTGCCAGCAGTTTAGCTCGTCCTGGCTACACCTTC; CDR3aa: CASSLARPGYTF
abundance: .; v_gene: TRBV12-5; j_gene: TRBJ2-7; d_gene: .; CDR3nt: TGTGCTAGTGGTGCAGGGTTTCAGGACGAGCAGTACTTC; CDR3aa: CASGAGFQDEQYF
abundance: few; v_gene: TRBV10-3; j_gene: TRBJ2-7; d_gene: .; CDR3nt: TGTGCCATCAGGGAGGGGCTAACCTACGAGCAGTACTTC; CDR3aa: CAIREGLTYEQYF
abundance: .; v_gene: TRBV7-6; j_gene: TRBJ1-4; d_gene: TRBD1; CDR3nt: TGTGCCAGCAGCTTAGGGCACAGGGGGAAGACTAATGAAAAACTGTTTTTT; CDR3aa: CASSLGHRGKTNEKLFF
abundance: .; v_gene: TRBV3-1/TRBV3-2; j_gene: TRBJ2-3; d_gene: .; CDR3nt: TGTGCCAGCAGCCAAGACAGGGTCAGCAATACAGATACGCAGTATTTT; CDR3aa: CASSQDRVSNTDTQYF
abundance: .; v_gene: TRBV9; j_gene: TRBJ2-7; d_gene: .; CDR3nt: TGTGCCAGCAGCCTTGGCAGCAGGGCGGCATCCTACGAGCAGTACTTC; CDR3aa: CASSLGSRAASYEQYF
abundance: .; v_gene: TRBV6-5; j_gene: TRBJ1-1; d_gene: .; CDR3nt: TGTGCCAGCGGCTACGGGGGCACTGAAGCTTTCTTT; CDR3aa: CASGYGGTEAFF
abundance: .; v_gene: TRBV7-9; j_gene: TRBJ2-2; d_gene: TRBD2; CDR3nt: TGTGCCAGCAGCTTAGGGCGGGGGGCCCACGGGGAGCTGTTTTTT; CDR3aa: CASSLGRGAHGELFF
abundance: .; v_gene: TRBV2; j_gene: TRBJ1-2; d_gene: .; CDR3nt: TGTGCCAGCAGTGAAGACAGCCCGCTCCCTGGCTACACCTTC; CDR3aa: CASSEDSPLPGYTF
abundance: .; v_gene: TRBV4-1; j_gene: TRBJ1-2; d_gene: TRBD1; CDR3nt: TGCGCCAGCAGCCATAAGGGACAGGGGATCTATGGCTACACCTTC; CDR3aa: CASSHKGQGIYGYTF
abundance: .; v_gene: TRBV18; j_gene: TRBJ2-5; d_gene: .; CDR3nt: TGTGCCAGCTCACCAACGTGGCCGGAGACCCAGTACTTC; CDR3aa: CASSPTWPETQYF
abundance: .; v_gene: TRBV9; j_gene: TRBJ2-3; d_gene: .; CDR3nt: TGTGCCAGCAGCGTAGAGGACATACCCACAGATACGCAGTATTTT; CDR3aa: CASSVEDIPTDTQYF
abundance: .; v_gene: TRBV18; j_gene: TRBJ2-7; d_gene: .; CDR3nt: TGTGCCAGCTCACCAAGGCTCGGGGGTTACGAGCAGTACTTC; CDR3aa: CASSPRLGGYEQYF
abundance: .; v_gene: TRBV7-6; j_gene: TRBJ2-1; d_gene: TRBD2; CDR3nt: TGTGCCAGCAGCCCGGGACTAGCGGGCGTCAATGAGCAGTTCTTC; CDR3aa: CASSPGLAGVNEQFF
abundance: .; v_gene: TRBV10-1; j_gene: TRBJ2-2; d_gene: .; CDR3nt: TGCGCCAGCAGCCATACTATGAACACCGGGGAGCTGTTTTTT; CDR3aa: CASSHTMNTGELFF
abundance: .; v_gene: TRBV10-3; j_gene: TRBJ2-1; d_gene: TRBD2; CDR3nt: TGTGCCATCAGTGAAAGCGGGGCCGCCTACAATGAGCAGTTCTTC; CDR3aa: CAISESGAAYNEQFF
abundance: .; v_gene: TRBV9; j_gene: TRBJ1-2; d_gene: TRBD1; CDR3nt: TGTGCCAGCAGCGTAGGGACAGGGGTTTATGGCTACACCTTC; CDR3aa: CASSVGTGVYGYTF
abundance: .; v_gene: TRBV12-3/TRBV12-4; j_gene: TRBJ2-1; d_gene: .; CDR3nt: TGTGCCAGCAGTTCCATCCAGAATGAGCAGTTCTTC; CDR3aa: CASSSIQNEQFF
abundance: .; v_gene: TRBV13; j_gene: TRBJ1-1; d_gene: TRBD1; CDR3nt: TGTGCCAGCAGCCCCCGACAGGGGACCATGAACACTGAAGCTTTCTTT; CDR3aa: CASSPRQGTMNTEAFF
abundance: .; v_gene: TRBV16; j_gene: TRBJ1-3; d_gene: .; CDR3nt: TGTGCCAGCAGCCAATCTTTAGCAGCCTCTGGAAACACCATATATTTT; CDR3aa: CASSQSLAASGNTIYF
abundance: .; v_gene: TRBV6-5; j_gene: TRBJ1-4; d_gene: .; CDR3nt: TGTGCCAGCAGTTACGGGCGGGGGAGAACAAGAGAAAAACTGTTTTTT; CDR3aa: CASSYGRGRTREKLFF
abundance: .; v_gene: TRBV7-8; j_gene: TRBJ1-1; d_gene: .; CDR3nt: TGTGCCAGCAGCTTGGGGACTTCACCTCGGACTGAAGCTTTCTTT; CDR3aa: CASSLGTSPRTEAFF
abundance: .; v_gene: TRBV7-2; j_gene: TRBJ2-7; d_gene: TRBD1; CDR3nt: TGTGCCAGCAGCCAGACGACAGGGGGGTACGAGCAGTACTTC; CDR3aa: CASSQTTGGYEQYF